The source of this T cell receptor (beta chain) is a study of response to subunit inactivated influenza vaccine. V lost 5 bases to trimming and J lost 4 bases; unmatched junction nucleotides: 2. Germline V gene sequence: CDR1 MNHEY, CDR2 SVGEGT. The CDR3 extends over 13 amino acids. This clonotype was seen many times. TCRdb itself ran the RT-PCR reads through MiXCR, one entry per CDR3 protein. This table has about 540,000 distinct CDR3 sequences, approximately 24% appearing once. This sample was also put to use in a study of T cells expressing NK-cell markers. In that study: The authors made TCR beta cDNA libraries by 5'RACE template switching. This switching added a universal primer site and UMIs. Seropositivity for HCMV was found in most of the eight sequenced donors, with one seronegative. In about six donors, dominant NKG2C+ clonotypes were about 1.0-7.0% of CD8+ T cells. One observes that, in a handful of donors, these clonotypes were also the leading ones within the CD3+CD56-NKG2C+ fraction.

This TCR came from a man aged 50-60 years who received an inactivated influenza vaccine. Sample: CD4+ T cells sorted from PBMCs, taken approximately 12 days after vaccination. The V gene is TRBV6-2 or TRBV6-3, the J gene TRBJ2-3; 8 bases align to TRBD2. DNA for the CDR3: TGTGCCAGCAGTAACGGGGGGGCAGATACGCAGTATTTT. Residues: CASSNGGADTQYF.